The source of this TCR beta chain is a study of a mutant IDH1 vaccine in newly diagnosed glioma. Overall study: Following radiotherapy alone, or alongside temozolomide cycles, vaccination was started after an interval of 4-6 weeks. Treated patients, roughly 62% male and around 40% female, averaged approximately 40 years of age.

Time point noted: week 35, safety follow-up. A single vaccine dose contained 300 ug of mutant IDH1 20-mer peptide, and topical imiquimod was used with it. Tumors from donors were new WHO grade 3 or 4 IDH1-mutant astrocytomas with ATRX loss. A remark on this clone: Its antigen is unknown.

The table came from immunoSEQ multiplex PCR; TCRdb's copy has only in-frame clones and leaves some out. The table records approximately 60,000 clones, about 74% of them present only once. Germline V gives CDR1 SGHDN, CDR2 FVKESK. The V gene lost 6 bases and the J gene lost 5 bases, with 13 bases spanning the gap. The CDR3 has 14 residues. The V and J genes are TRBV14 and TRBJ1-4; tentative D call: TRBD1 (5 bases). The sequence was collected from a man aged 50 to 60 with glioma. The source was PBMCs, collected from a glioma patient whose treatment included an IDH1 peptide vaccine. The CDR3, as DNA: TGTGCCAGCAGGGGACGGACCCGGAATGAAAAACTGTTTTTT. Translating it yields CASRGRTRNEKLFF.